Listed below are T cell receptor beta chains from one sample, sequenced in a study of identical twins. Via MiXCR, TCRdb re-called the 5' RACE reads, giving one row per CDR3 protein. This sample yields roughly 770,000 distinct CDR3 sequences, of which about 18% are seen a single time; over 10% belongs to the top ten. This same sample was also part of a study on T cells expressing NK-cell markers.

Sequenced: PBMCs. The receptors shown here come from a woman younger than 35 in good health. The CDR3 runs from the conserved cysteine through the conserved F or W. A D gene is named only where the DNA matches it firmly. Some rows have no size entry. The others give once, few or many, or a class for an expanded clone.

D gene,V gene,clone size,J gene,CDR3 DNA,CDR3 protein
-,TRBV24-1,many,TRBJ2-5,TGTGCCACCAGTGATTCCCGCCGGGGATGGGAAGAGACCCAGTACTTC,CATSDSRRGWEETQYF
TRBD2,TRBV10-2,few,TRBJ2-7,TGCGCCAGCAGGCACATTCCGGGACTAGCGGGAAGGGAGCAGTACTTC,CASRHIPGLAGREQYF
TRBD2,TRBV20-1,-,TRBJ2-1,TGCAGTGCTACCTCCCTAGCGGGGGGGTCAGGTGAGCAGTTCTTC,CSATSLAGGSGEQFF
TRBD1,TRBV6-1,-,TRBJ2-4,TGTGCCAGCACCCCTACGGACAGGGCCAGAAACATTCAGTACTTC,CASTPTDRARNIQYF
-,TRBV9,few,TRBJ1-2,TGTGCCAGCAGCACCCGAGGGGGTCTACCCTATGGCTACACCTTC,CASSTRGGLPYGYTF
-,TRBV12-3/TRBV12-4,-,TRBJ2-5,TGTGCCAGCAGTTCCACAAAATGGGGGGAGACCCAGTACTTC,CASSSTKWGETQYF
-,TRBV12-3/TRBV12-4,-,TRBJ1-2,TGTGCCAGCAGTTTTAGCGAGACGAGCTACACCTTC,CASSFSETSYTF
TRBD1,TRBV6-2/TRBV6-3,few,TRBJ1-5,TGTGCCAGCAATGTCTTTGGACAGGGTCAGCCCCAGCATTTT,CASNVFGQGQPQHF
-,TRBV20-1,many,TRBJ2-7,TGCAGTGCTAGCGGGAGCTCCTACGAGCAGTACTTC,CSASGSSYEQYF
-,TRBV7-6,few,TRBJ2-7,TGTGCCAGCAGCTTAGAAAGTGGGTCAACCTACGAGCAGTACTTC,CASSLESGSTYEQYF
TRBD1,TRBV20-1,-,TRBJ1-4,TGCAGTGCTCCAAAACAGGGGGCGGACGAAAAACTGTTTTTT,CSAPKQGADEKLFF
-,TRBV7-2,few,TRBJ2-5,TGTGCCAGCAGGCGGGGAGTTGAGACCCAGTACTTC,CASRRGVETQYF
-,TRBV7-7,few,TRBJ2-7,TGTGCTAGCAGCCGACGTTGGGCCAGCGACGAGCAGTACTTC,CASSRRWASDEQYF
-,TRBV9,-,TRBJ1-4,TGTGCCAGCAGCCCCTCCTCCGGGGGGCTCGAAAAACTGTTTTTT,CASSPSSGGLEKLFF
-,TRBV6-1,-,TRBJ1-5,TGTGCCAGCAGTGAGTTTGGGGGCGTTAATCAGCCCCAGCATTTT,CASSEFGGVNQPQHF
-,TRBV5-1,few,TRBJ1-1,TGCGCCAGCAGCTCCAACGGGAGGCCTGAAGCTTTCTTT,CASSSNGRPEAFF
-,TRBV7-2,few,TRBJ2-7,TGTGCCAGCAGTACTAGCCGAGCAAACTACGAGCAGTACTTC,CASSTSRANYEQYF
-,TRBV7-2,-,TRBJ2-1,TGTGCCAGCAGCTTAGGGCCCCTCAGGGGGGTCTTC,CASSLGPLRGVF
TRBD1,TRBV5-1,-,TRBJ2-4,TGCGCCAGCAGCCAGGGACAGGGAGCGGGCATTCAGTACTTC,CASSQGQGAGIQYF
TRBD2,TRBV12-3/TRBV12-4,few,TRBJ2-1,TGTGCCAGCACCCTAGCGGGACTCGGCGATGAGCAGTTCTTC,CASTLAGLGDEQFF
TRBD2,TRBV5-1,few,TRBJ2-1,TGCGCCAGCAGCTTGAAGTATCCGGGACTAGCGGGAGGGCTGTTCTCCTACAATGAGCAGTTCTTC,CASSLKYPGLAGGLFSYNEQFF
-,TRBV5-1,-,TRBJ1-1,TGCGCCAGCAGGCGGACAGTGACGAACACTGAAGCTTTCTTT,CASRRTVTNTEAFF
TRBD1,TRBV20-1,-,TRBJ2-7,TGCAGTGCTAGAGAAGGGGGCAGCTACGAGCAGTACTTC,CSAREGGSYEQYF
-,TRBV12-3/TRBV12-4,few,TRBJ2-1,TGTGCCAGCAGTTTAAGCGTTGGGACAACCTACAATGAGCAGTTCTTC,CASSLSVGTTYNEQFF
TRBD2,TRBV29-1,-,TRBJ2-5,TGCAGCGGGGGAAGCGGGGAAGAGACCCAGTACTTC,CSGGSGEETQYF
TRBD2,TRBV20-1,-,TRBJ2-7,TGCAGTGCCATGACTAGCGGGAGTCGTTTCGGAGAGCAGTACTTC,CSAMTSGSRFGEQYF
-,TRBV12-3/TRBV12-4,-,TRBJ2-3,TGTGCCAGCATACCGGAGGGGGGGGGCCGGAGAGATACGCAGTATTTT,CASIPEGGGRRDTQYF
-,TRBV29-1,few,TRBJ2-1,TGCAGCGTAGGCAGGGATAGCTCCTACAATGAGCAGTTCTTC,CSVGRDSSYNEQFF
-,TRBV9,-,TRBJ2-1,TGTGCCAGCGGGGCGGGGCCCTATCCTGTAAGCTCCTACAATGAGCAGTTCTTC,CASGAGPYPVSSYNEQFF
TRBD2,TRBV6-5,few,TRBJ2-3,TGTGCCAGCAGTTGGCGGGAGCCCACAGATACGCAGTATTTT,CASSWREPTDTQYF
-,TRBV12-3/TRBV12-4,-,TRBJ1-1,TGTGCCAGCAGTTTTCTGTACACTGAAGCTTTCTTT,CASSFLYTEAFF
-,TRBV12-3/TRBV12-4,few,TRBJ2-6,TGTGCCAGCAGGAGGGCGGCAGGGGCCAACGTCCTGACTTTC,CASRRAAGANVLTF
TRBD1,TRBV19,-,TRBJ2-1,TGTGCCAGTAGTATTCTCGGACAGGGTTTGGATGAGCAGTTCTTC,CASSILGQGLDEQFF
TRBD1,TRBV20-1,-,TRBJ2-3,TGCAGTGCCCACCCCATGGGGACAGGTTTCACAGATACGCAGTATTTT,CSAHPMGTGFTDTQYF
TRBD2,TRBV27,few,TRBJ2-2,TGTGCCAGCAGTCGGATAGCGGGAGGGCAAACCGGGGAGCTGTTTTTT,CASSRIAGGQTGELFF
-,TRBV11-2,few,TRBJ2-1,TGTGCCAGCACCCAAGGGGGACGGACAAACAATGAGCAGTTCTTC,CASTQGGRTNNEQFF
-,TRBV6-4,few,TRBJ2-1,TGTGCCAGCAAGGTTGAGGGGGGGGACGCCTACAATGAGCAGTTCTTC,CASKVEGGDAYNEQFF
-,TRBV29-1,few,TRBJ2-1,TGCAGCGTTGAACCGGGTAGCGGCCGTGAGCAGTTCTTC,CSVEPGSGREQFF
TRBD2,TRBV6-4,-,TRBJ2-3,TGTGCCAGCAGTGTCCGGGGGGGCACAGATACGCAGTATTTT,CASSVRGGTDTQYF
TRBD1,TRBV10-2,-,TRBJ1-5,TGCGCCTTCCGGACAGGGAGGAGCAATCAGCCCCAGCATTTT,CAFRTGRSNQPQHF
-,TRBV4-3,few,TRBJ2-1,TGCGCCAGCAGCCAAGATCTCGCGGGCTGGGGGAATGAGCAGTTCTTC,CASSQDLAGWGNEQFF
-,TRBV12-3/TRBV12-4,-,TRBJ2-1,TGTGCCAGCAGGCCCGGCGGGTACTACAATGAGCAGTTCTTC,CASRPGGYYNEQFF
-,TRBV5-1,few,TRBJ2-3,TGCGCCAGCAGACAGGTCCCCCAGGAGGTAGATACGCAGTATTTT,CASRQVPQEVDTQYF